These T cell receptor beta chains were read from a single sample in a study of blood T cell repertoires in COVID-19. TCRdb keeps only in-frame clones here, not all; method: immunoSEQ multiplex PCR. The sample holds 200,000 to 250,000 clones, 82% seen once. Sequencing was carried out using PBMCs or T cells enriched from blood (not recorded which). The source of these receptors is a woman aged 55-75 years who had recovered from COVID-19. The CDR3 runs from the conserved cysteine through the conserved F or W. Each record gives: D gene, V gene, J gene, clone size, CDR3 protein, CDR3 DNA. D genes are given only for firm matches. For some rows the clone size is stated as once, few or many, or as a class when expanded; others skip it.

>TRBD1|TRBV7-9|TRBJ2-7|few
CASSLRQGSEQYF
TGTGCCAGCAGCTTAAGACAGGGTTCCGAGCAGTACTTC
>TRBD1|TRBV4-1|TRBJ1-2|-
CASSPDRGQSYGYTF
TGCGCCAGCAGCCCTGACAGGGGGCAGAGCTATGGCTACACCTTC
>-|TRBV5-4|TRBJ2-5|-
CASSTGASQETQYF
TGTGCCAGCAGCACTGGGGCTTCCCAAGAGACCCAGTACTTC
>-|TRBV7-3|TRBJ2-7|-
CASSLGVGSEQYF
TGTGCCAGCAGCTTGGGAGTGGGGAGCGAGCAGTACTTC
>-|TRBV19|TRBJ1-2|-
CASSIAAPTGGYTF
TGTGCCAGTAGTATAGCCGCCCCGACAGGTGGCTACACCTTC
>TRBD2|TRBV7-3|TRBJ2-5|once
CASSLRRGETQYF
TGTGCCAGCAGCTTAAGGCGGGGGGAGACCCAGTACTTC
>-|TRBV11-3|TRBJ1-1|-
CASSLEGASTEAFF
TGTGCCAGCAGCTTAGAGGGGGCGAGCACTGAAGCTTTCTTT
>-|TRBV2|TRBJ1-5|-
CASMGGLSNQPQHF
TGTGCCAGCATGGGGGGTTTGAGCAATCAGCCCCAGCATTTT
>-|TRBV5-4|TRBJ2-5|-
CASSVTGTPETQYF
TGTGCCAGCAGCGTGACCGGGACTCCAGAGACCCAGTACTTC
>-|TRBV7-2|TRBJ2-3|-
CASSPADTQYF
TGTGCCAGCAGCCCAGCGGATACGCAGTATTTT
>TRBD2|TRBV9|TRBJ2-5|-
CASSVLPGGPGETQYF
TGTGCCAGCAGCGTCCTCCCGGGGGGGCCGGGGGAGACCCAGTACTTC
>-|TRBV5-4|TRBJ2-5|-
CASSLLGAQETQYF
TGTGCCAGCAGCTTGTTGGGGGCTCAAGAGACCCAGTACTTC
>TRBD2|TRBV5-1|TRBJ2-1|-
CASSLVGTSDDEQFF
TGCGCCAGCAGCTTGGTAGGGACTAGCGACGATGAGCAGTTCTTC
>TRBD1|TRBV25-1|TRBJ1-1|few
CASSFGQGEAFF
TGTGCCAGCAGTTTTGGACAGGGGGAGGCTTTCTTT
>-|TRBV5-6|TRBJ2-7|-
CASSFGPGVNEQYF
-
>TRBD1|TRBV10-3|TRBJ1-5|-
CAISDPGQGNQPQHF
TGTGCCATCAGTGATCCCGGACAGGGGAATCAGCCCCAGCATTTT
>-|TRBV4-1|TRBJ1-3|-
CASSQVGGDHNTIYF
TGCGCCAGCAGCCAAGTGGGGGGTGACCACAACACCATATATTTT
>-|TRBV5-6|TRBJ1-4|-
CASSLIGDEKLFF
TGTGCCAGCAGCTTAATCGGTGATGAAAAACTGTTTTTT
>-|TRBV7-9|TRBJ1-4|-
CASSQGVLNEKLFF
TGTGCCAGCAGTCAGGGTGTTCTTAATGAAAAACTGTTTTTT
>TRBD1|TRBV6-5|TRBJ1-5|once
CASSSQGDRGNQPQHF
TGTGCCAGCAGTTCCCAAGGGGACAGGGGGAATCAGCCCCAGCATTTT
>TRBD1|TRBV18|TRBJ1-1|-
CASSPFDRVNTEAFF
TGTGCCAGCTCCCCCTTCGACAGGGTTAACACTGAAGCTTTCTTT
>-|TRBV2|TRBJ1-3|-
CASSERWASGNTIYF
TGTGCCAGCAGTGAACGATGGGCCTCTGGAAACACCATATATTTT
>TRBD2|TRBV7-2|TRBJ2-3|-
CASSLFPSGSTDTQYF
TGTGCCAGCAGCTTATTTCCTAGCGGGAGCACAGATACGCAGTATTTT
>TRBD1|TRBV7-9|TRBJ2-7|-
CASSPQGEPGEQYF
TGTGCCAGCAGCCCCCAGGGGGAGCCAGGCGAGCAGTACTTC
>-|TRBV19|TRBJ1-4|once
CASSLAFWGPAVLFF
TGTGCCAGTAGTCTTGCGTTTTGGGGGCCGGCGGTACTGTTTTTT
>-|TRBV6-5|TRBJ1-6|-
CASRPRGDNSPLHF
TGTGCCAGCAGGCCGCGGGGTGATAATTCACCCCTCCACTTT
>TRBD1|TRBV18|TRBJ1-3|-
CASSRSGTGPGNTIYF
TGTGCCAGCTCACGGTCCGGGACAGGGCCTGGAAACACCATATATTTT
>TRBD1|TRBV3-1/TRBV3-2|TRBJ2-3|-
CASSQGGGGTDTQYF
TGTGCCAGCAGCCAAGGAGGGGGCGGGACAGATACGCAGTATTTT
>-|TRBV11-2|TRBJ2-1|-
CASSSLLGATEKFF
TGTGCCAGCAGCTCGCTATTAGGGGCAACCGAGAAGTTCTTC
>-|TRBV7-9|TRBJ2-1|-
CASSHSRGADEQFF
TGTGCCAGCAGCCACAGCCGGGGGGCGGATGAGCAGTTCTTC
>TRBD1|TRBV5-1|TRBJ2-1|few
CASSPATGGWGNEQFF
TGCGCCAGCAGCCCAGCCACAGGGGGCTGGGGCAATGAGCAGTTCTTC
>-|TRBV29-1|TRBJ1-2|few
CSVKQGISYGYTF
TGCAGCGTAAAACAGGGAATCTCCTATGGCTACACCTTC
>TRBD2|TRBV27|TRBJ2-3|-
CASSWGGPSGRLWETDTQYF
TGTGCCAGCAGTTGGGGGGGTCCTAGCGGGAGGCTCTGGGAGACAGATACGCAGTATTTT
>TRBD2|TRBV7-2|TRBJ2-2|-
CASSLGAGGSGELFF
TGTGCCAGCAGCTTAGGAGCGGGGGGTAGCGGGGAGCTGTTTTTT
>TRBD2|TRBV6-6|TRBJ2-7|-
CASSYSTSGSWEQYF
TGTGCCAGCAGTTACTCTACTAGCGGGAGTTGGGAGCAGTACTTC
>TRBD1|TRBV6-5|TRBJ1-1|-
CASTQGANTEAFF
TGTGCCAGCACGCAGGGGGCGAACACTGAAGCTTTCTTT
>-|TRBV6-5|TRBJ1-2|-
CASSQNDINYGYTF
TGTGCCAGCAGTCAGAATGATATAAACTATGGCTACACCTTC
>TRBD2|TRBV19|TRBJ2-1|-
CASLGGAYNEQFF
TGTGCCAGTTTGGGAGGGGCCTACAATGAGCAGTTCTTC
>-|TRBV7-6|TRBJ1-1|once
CASSLARRGEAFF
TGTGCCAGCAGCTTAGCGCGTCGGGGAGAAGCTTTCTTT
>TRBD1|TRBV6-5|TRBJ1-2|-
CASRGDRENYGYTF
TGTGCCAGCAGGGGGGACAGGGAAAACTATGGCTACACCTTC
>TRBD2|TRBV11-2|TRBJ2-2|-
CASSLAGTSIGELFF
TGTGCCAGCAGCTTAGCAGGGACTAGCATCGGGGAGCTGTTTTTT
>-|TRBV2|TRBJ2-3|-
CASIREATQYF
TGTGCCAGCATAAGGGAGGCTACGCAGTATTTT